This T cell receptor (beta chain) appears in the sequencing data of a study of OX40 agonist ivuxolimab in advanced cancers. Study-wide background: Patients undergoing dose escalation presented with hepatocellular carcinoma, melanoma, renal cell or head and neck cancer. With a range of about 23 to 90, age averaged 60 years, and about 82% were male. Study-level points and caveats: Averaged across samples, CD8+ T cells carried more expanded clones than CD4+ did.

The CDR3 has 15 amino acids. CDR1 KGHSH and CDR2 LQKENI come from the germline V gene. J gave up 5 bases and V 1 base, and 1 base lay outside the gene matches. Blood samples were obtained at baseline, cycle 4 day 1, and cycle 7 day 1. As for this clone: Its antigen is as yet unknown.

Data came from immunoSEQ multiplex PCR; TCRdb stores just in-frame clones and leaves some out. The profile shows approximately 37,000 clones, 80% to 85% of them singletons. The input for sequencing was CD4+ or CD8+ T cells sorted from blood, taken in a trial of the OX40 agonist ivuxolimab. J is TRBJ2-5 and V is TRBV18, with 13 bases lining up with TRBD2. The sequence came from an adult with an advanced solid tumor such as melanoma, head and neck, liver or kidney cancer. This chain's CDR3 is CASSPQLAGGETQYF. CDR3 DNA sequence: TGTGCCAGCTCACCACAACTAGCGGGAGGGGAGACCCAGTACTTC. Filled out from reference TRBV18 and TRBJ2-5, the complete variable domain reads NAGVMQNPRHLVRRRGQEARLRCSPMKGHSHVYWYRQLPEEGLKFMVYLQKENIIDESGMPKERFSAEFPKEGPSILRIQQVVRGDSAAYFCASSPQLAGGETQYFGPGTRLLVL.